The rows below give T cell receptor beta chains drawn from one sample of a study of resident and recirculating memory T cells in vitiligo. Some clones are missing from TCRdb's copy, which holds only in-frame ones; the method was immunoSEQ multiplex PCR. Of 70,000 to 85,000 clones in the sample, approximately 89% were seen once. The specimen sequenced was blood. These receptors were collected from a male donor with vitiligo. The CDR3 runs from the conserved cysteine through the conserved F or W. A D gene is named only where the DNA matches it firmly. Clone size is given for some rows only: seen once, a few or many times, or a class if the clone is expanded.

>17|-|TRBV21-1|many|TRBJ1-6
TGTGCCAGCAGCAACCCTCAAGGGACAGATTCTAATTCACCCCTCCACTTT
CASSNPQGTDSNSPLHF
>14|-|TRBV19|-|TRBJ2-1
TGTGCCAGTAACCCGGGGGATTCCTACAATGAGCAGTTCTTC
CASNPGDSYNEQFF
>15|TRBD1|TRBV5-6|-|TRBJ2-4
TGTGCCAGCAGCTTGTCTCAGGGGGTCCATGGGATTCAGTACTTC
CASSLSQGVHGIQYF
>14|-|TRBV6-5|-|TRBJ2-7
TGTGCCAGCAGGCGGACAGTGTTTCAATACGAGCAGTACTTC
CASRRTVFQYEQYF
>13|-|TRBV28|-|TRBJ1-1
TGTGCCAGCAGTTTTGGGGGGGGCACTGAAGCTTTCTTT
CASSFGGGTEAFF
>15|TRBD1|TRBV19|-|TRBJ1-6
TGTGCCAGTAGTAATGAGGGGGCGAGGTTTTCACCCCTCCACTTT
CASSNEGARFSPLHF
>14|-|TRBV6-5|once|TRBJ1-2
TGTGCCAGCACCTTATCCGTCCGGGACTATGGCTACACCTTC
CASTLSVRDYGYTF
>15|TRBD1|TRBV7-2|-|TRBJ2-1
TGTGCCAGCAGCTCAACAGGGGGCAGGGGAAATGAGCAGTTCTTC
CASSSTGGRGNEQFF
>13|TRBD1|TRBV9|-|TRBJ1-2
TGTGCCAGCAGCGTAGTAACAGGGGGTGGCTACACCTTC
CASSVVTGGGYTF
>13|-|TRBV6-1|once|TRBJ1-1
TGTGCCAGCAGTCTTCAGGGTGGCGCTGAAGCTTTCTTT
CASSLQGGAEAFF
>11|TRBD1|TRBV20-1|-|TRBJ1-2
TGCAGTGCTAGAGGACAGGGCGGCTACACCTTC
CSARGQGGYTF
>14|TRBD1|TRBV5-6|-|TRBJ1-2
TGTGCCAGCAGCTTGGGGACAGGAAACTATGGCTACACCTTC
CASSLGTGNYGYTF
>17|-|TRBV7-8|-|TRBJ2-2
TGTGCCAGCAGCTTAGCGTCCCAGGGGCCGTGGACCGGGGAGCTGTTTTTT
CASSLASQGPWTGELFF
>13|-|TRBV7-3|-|TRBJ2-5
TGTGCCAGCAGCCTGGGACATTCGGAGACCCAGTACTTC
CASSLGHSETQYF
>19|TRBD2|TRBV4-2|-|TRBJ2-3
TGTGCCAGCAGCCAAGGATTTAGCGGGGGGCTGGAACCCACAGATACGCAGTATTTT
CASSQGFSGGLEPTDTQYF
>16|-|TRBV4-2|-|TRBJ2-3
TGTGCCAGCAGCCCAGCGAGGCGGGACAGCACAGATACGCAGTATTTT
CASSPARRDSTDTQYF
>13|TRBD1|TRBV7-8|-|TRBJ2-5
TGTGCCAGCAGCTTAGCGGGTACAGGGGCCCAGTACTTC
CASSLAGTGAQYF
>13|TRBD1|TRBV5-5|-|TRBJ1-2
TGTGCCAGCAGGCGACAGGGGTCGGGGGGCTACACCTTC
CASRRQGSGGYTF
>17|-|TRBV11-1|once|TRBJ2-2
TGTGCCAGCAGCTTACGGGGAGGACAAACGAACACCGGGGAGCTGTTTTTT
CASSLRGGQTNTGELFF
>16|TRBD1|TRBV19|-|TRBJ2-1
TGTGCCAGTAGTATAGCTCCAGGGGGATCCTACAATGAGCAGTTCTTC
CASSIAPGGSYNEQFF
>14|-|TRBV11-2|-|TRBJ2-5
TGTGCCAGCAGCTTAGATCCTCGGGGGGAGACCCAGTACTTC
CASSLDPRGETQYF
>15|-|TRBV6-5|-|TRBJ1-3
TGTGCCAGCAGTTTGCAGGGTGGCTCTGGAAACACCATATATTTT
CASSLQGGSGNTIYF
>14|TRBD1|TRBV6-1|few|TRBJ1-2
TGTGCCAGCAGTGATCGACAGGGCGCCTACGGCTACACCTTC
CASSDRQGAYGYTF
>14|TRBD1|TRBV2|-|TRBJ1-1
TGTGCCAGCAGTGGACTGACAGGGTTCACTGAAGCTTTCTTT
CASSGLTGFTEAFF
>14|TRBD1|TRBV7-2|-|TRBJ1-2
TGTGCCAGCAGCTGGGGACAGGTTTCATATGGCTACACCTTC
CASSWGQVSYGYTF
>18|TRBD2|TRBV7-2|-|TRBJ2-7
TGTGCCAGCAGCTCGGGACTAGCGGGGGGGCGCAGCTCCTACGAGCAGTACTTC
CASSSGLAGGRSSYEQYF
>14|TRBD1|TRBV5-1|-|TRBJ1-2
TGCGCCAGCAGCTTGGGACAGGGGGTAACAGGCTACACCTTC
CASSLGQGVTGYTF
>16|TRBD2|TRBV15|once|TRBJ2-1
TGTGCCACCAGCAGAGAGGGTAGCGGGGGGTCTGACAAGCAGTTCTTC
CATSREGSGGSDKQFF
>13|-|TRBV27|few|TRBJ1-1
TGTGCCAGCAGTTTAGGAGGGGACACTGAAGCTTTCTTT
CASSLGGDTEAFF
>13|-|TRBV9|-|TRBJ1-4
TGTGCCAGCAGCTTCAGGGAAGGGGAAAAACTGTTTTTT
CASSFREGEKLFF
>15|-|TRBV7-2|-|TRBJ1-2
TGTGCCAGCAGCGCATACCAGGGTTCCTACTATGGCTACACCTTC
CASSAYQGSYYGYTF
>10|-|TRBV20-1|-|TRBJ1-1
TGCAGTGCTATAGGGGGGGCAGGCCTCTTT
CSAIGGAGLF
>14|-|TRBV4-1|-|TRBJ1-1
TGCGCCAGCAGCCAAGGTCGGGGGAACACTGAAGCTTTCTTT
CASSQGRGNTEAFF
>17|-|TRBV4-3|-|TRBJ1-1
TGCGCCAGCAGCCAAGAAGCCGTAGGACGGGGGAACACTGAAGCTTTCTTT
CASSQEAVGRGNTEAFF
>14|-|TRBV27|-|TRBJ1-1
TGTGCCAGCAGTTTAAGTTGGGCATCACCTGAAGCTTTCTTT
CASSLSWASPEAFF
>12|TRBD2|TRBV11-2|-|TRBJ2-3
TGTGCCAGCAGCTCTCGGCGGGGGGAGGTGTATTTT
CASSSRRGEVYF
>15|TRBD1|TRBV4-1|-|TRBJ1-3
TGCGCCAGCAGCCAGAAGGGGGCTGCAGGAAACACCATATATTTT
CASSQKGAAGNTIYF
>14|TRBD1|TRBV5-6|-|TRBJ1-3
TGTGCCAGCAGCCGACAGGGCTCTGGAAACACCATATATTTT
CASSRQGSGNTIYF
>13|TRBD1|TRBV6-1|-|TRBJ2-1
TGTGCCAGCAGTGTTACCCCGGGACAGAGACAATTCTTC
CASSVTPGQRQFF
>16|-|TRBV27|-|TRBJ1-5
TGTGCCAGCAGCCTAGGGGGTGGTCCCACAGGTCAGCCCCAGCATTTT
CASSLGGGPTGQPQHF
>14|TRBD2|TRBV6-1|-|TRBJ2-7
TGTGCCATTTCCTTAGGCGGGGGGTCCTACGAGCAGTACTTC
CAISLGGGSYEQYF
>15|-|TRBV4-3|-|TRBJ2-1
TGCGCCAGCGCAAATAGCCAAAGAACATGGACAAAGCAGTTCTTC
CASANSQRTWTKQFF
>15|-|TRBV5-1|-|TRBJ1-6
TGCGCCAGCAGCTTGGCCGGGACTCAGAATTCACCCCTCCACTTT
CASSLAGTQNSPLHF
>14|-|TRBV6-5|-|TRBJ1-1
TGTGCCAGCAGTTCAACAGGGATGAACACTGAAGCTTTCTTT
CASSSTGMNTEAFF
>15|-|TRBV28|-|TRBJ2-7
TGTGCCAGCAGTGCTATCCGGACAGTTACCTACGAGCAGTACTTC
CASSAIRTVTYEQYF
>14|TRBD1|TRBV5-5|-|TRBJ1-4
TGTGCCAGCAGCCAAGGACAGGGAAGTGAAAAACTGTTTTTT
CASSQGQGSEKLFF
>17|TRBD1|TRBV27|-|TRBJ1-2
TGTGCCAGCAGTTTAAAGACCCGACAGGGTGACAACTATGGCTACACCTTC
CASSLKTRQGDNYGYTF
>13|TRBD1|TRBV2|-|TRBJ2-7
TGTGCCAGCAGTCGGACAGGGGGCTACGAGCAGTACTTC
CASSRTGGYEQYF
>15|TRBD1|TRBV5-4|-|TRBJ2-3
TGTGCCAGCAGCTTACAGGGGGCCGGCACAGATACGCAGTATTTT
CASSLQGAGTDTQYF
>14|-|TRBV6-6|-|TRBJ1-2
TGTGCCAGCATCCTCGCCCTGGACCCGCGAGGGTACACCTTC
CASILALDPRGYTF
>14|TRBD1|TRBV7-2|-|TRBJ2-7
TGTGCCAGCAGCTTAGGGGGACAGGGATACGAGCAGTACTTC
CASSLGGQGYEQYF
>15|TRBD1|TRBV6-5|-|TRBJ1-4
TGTGCCAGCAGACCGAGGGACAGGGGGCCCAGTAGGATGTTTTTT
CASRPRDRGPSRMFF
>17|TRBD1|TRBV4-3|-|TRBJ2-3
TGCGCCAGCAGCCAGAGGGCCGGGACAGGGAACCCAGATACGCAGTATTTT
CASSQRAGTGNPDTQYF
>15|-|TRBV7-3|few|TRBJ1-1
TGTGCCAGCAGCTTAATGGGGACACCGGAGACTGAAGCTTTCTTT
CASSLMGTPETEAFF
>15|-|TRBV9|-|TRBJ2-2
TGTGCCAGCAGCGTAAGGGGCAGGGATTCCGGGGAGCTGTTTTTT
CASSVRGRDSGELFF
>14|-|TRBV28|-|TRBJ1-4
TGTGCCAGCAGTTTCTCCGGACTTAATGAAAAACTGTTTTTT
CASSFSGLNEKLFF
>13|-|TRBV6-6|-|TRBJ1-1
TGTGCCAGCAGTTACGACAGGAACACTGAAGCTTTCTTT
CASSYDRNTEAFF